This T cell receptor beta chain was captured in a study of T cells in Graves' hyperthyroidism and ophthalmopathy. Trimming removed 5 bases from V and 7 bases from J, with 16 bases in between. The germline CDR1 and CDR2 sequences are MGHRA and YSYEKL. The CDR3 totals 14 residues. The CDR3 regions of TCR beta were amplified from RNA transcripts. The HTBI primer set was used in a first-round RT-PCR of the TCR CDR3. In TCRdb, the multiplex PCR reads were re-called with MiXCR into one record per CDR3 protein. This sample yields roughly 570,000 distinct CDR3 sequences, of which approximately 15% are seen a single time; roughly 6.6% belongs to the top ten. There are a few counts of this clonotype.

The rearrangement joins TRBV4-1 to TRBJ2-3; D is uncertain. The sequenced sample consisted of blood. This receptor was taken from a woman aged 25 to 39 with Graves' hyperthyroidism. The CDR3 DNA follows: TGCGCCAGCAGCGTGACCTCATTGATAAATACGCAGTATTTT. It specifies CASSVTSLINTQYF.